This T cell receptor beta chain is drawn from a study of blood T cell repertoires in COVID-19. Study-wide background: The United States, Italy and Spain supplied acute and convalescent COVID-19 samples.

Those enrolled in Seattle joined during active infection and were followed longitudinally afterward. Per the study methods: Reference gene primer amplification yielded estimated nucleated cell counts. The data were produced by immunoSEQ multiplex PCR, yet TCRdb's version contains in-frame clones alone and is incomplete. V and J calls and clone size are copied from that table; D and trimming were computed from the DNA. Among some 200,000 clones listed, roughly 94% were seen once. Germline V gene data show CDR1 as KGHSH and CDR2 as LQKENI. This CDR3 spans 16 amino acids. Between the trimmed V and J ends, which lost 3 bases and 0 bases, there was a span of 12 bases.

The chain couples TRBV18 to TRBJ1-3; perhaps TRBD1 as D (5 bases). The sequence was collected from a man younger than 40 with COVID-19, enrolled during active disease. The sample taken for sequencing was peripheral blood. CDR3 sequence: CASSPRDGSSGNTIYF. DNA for the CDR3: TGTGCCAGCTCACCTAGGGACGGGAGCTCTGGAAACACCATATATTTT. Full variable domain (missing parts from reference TRBV18 and TRBJ1-3): NAGVMQNPRHLVRRRGQEARLRCSPMKGHSHVYWYRQLPEEGLKFMVYLQKENIIDESGMPKERFSAEFPKEGPSILRIQQVVRGDSAAYFCASSPRDGSSGNTIYFGEGSWLTVV.